The 12 T cell receptor beta chains reported below all come from one sample, sequenced in a study of beta chain features in type 1 diabetes. The isolated RNA, all of it, was reverse transcribed, so expressed TCRB transcripts were what got sequenced. The assay was immunoSEQ multiplex PCR, and TCRdb's table has in-frame clones only and misses some. This sample has hundreds of thousands of clones; 10% to 15% occur once, and the top ten carry 0.02% to 0.025%. These receptors lack a known antigen. Findings of the study overall: All four CD4+ subsets from Type 1 diabetes patients carried moderately but significantly shorter TCRB CDR3s.

The sequenced sample was naive CD4+ T cells from blood. These receptors were taken from a young man with type 1 diabetes.

The chain joins TRBV6-1 to TRBJ2-1; tentative D call: TRBD2 (6 bases). In germline, CDR1 is MNHNS, CDR2 SASEGT. The CDR3 contains 15 residues. The V end was cut by 3 bases, the J end by 4 bases, with 13 bases between. The CDR3 spells CASSEVVAVYNEQFF. CDR3 bases: TGTGCCAGCAGTGAGGTGGTAGCGGTTTACAATGAGCAGTTCTTC.

CDR3 nucleotide sequence: TGCGCCAGCAGCCAAGGGGGACTGAATGTGGGGACTAGCTGGAGTGAGCAGTTCTTC. Its translation is CASSQGGLNVGTSWSEQFF. The rearrangement links TRBV4-1 to TRBJ2-1, with 9 nucleotides matching TRBD2. This CDR3 contains 19 residues. V dropped 1 base and J dropped 9; count of bases not matched to a gene: 19. The germline CDR1 and CDR2 sequences are MGHRA and YSYEKL.

This clone was recorded a few times. Germline and junction disagree at one end, which may indicate a read error. V usage is TRBV19 and J usage is TRBJ2-4; either TRBD1 or TRBD2 may supply D (5 bases each). This CDR3 has 12 amino acids. Per germline, CDR1 LNHDA and CDR2 SQIVND (reference sequence). CDR3 nucleotide sequence: TGTGCCAGTAGTATTAACCCCGGGACGGTGGACTTC. It yields the protein CASSINPGTVDF.

The chain recombines TRBV7-3 with TRBJ1-6; D gene unclear. Germline-derived CDR1 and CDR2 are SGHTA and FQGTGA. Deletions cut 2 bases from V and 7 bases from J, with 15 bases between. This CDR3 region has 16 residues. DNA of the CDR3: TGTGCCAGCAGCTTAGGGGAGGGAGCTGGCAATTCACCCCTCCACTTT. Protein product: CASSLGEGAGNSPLHF.

This clone appeared a few times. J is TRBJ1-3 and V is TRBV13; D unresolved. Germline V gene sequence: CDR1 PRHDT, CDR2 FYEKMQ (reference sequence). This CDR3 is built from 15 residues. Trimming cost V 0 bases and J 0 bases, with 6 bases left between them. The CDR3 coding sequence is TGTGCCAGCAGCTTAGGCCGGAGCTCTGGAAACACCATATATTTT. This sequence encodes CASSLGRSSGNTIYF.

This clone was picked up a small number of times. V and J are TRBV30 and TRBJ2-1; TRBD1 agrees at 8 bases. The junction had 2 bases not matched to a gene; V was cut back by 1 base and J by 6 bases. CDR1 is GTSNPN, CDR2 SVGIG, per germline (reference sequence). This CDR3 spans 13 amino acids. The CDR3 loop reads CAWSADRGNEQFF. Here the CDR3 DNA reads TGTGCCTGGAGTGCTGACAGGGGCAATGAGCAGTTCTTC. Full variable domain (remainder filled in from reference TRBV30 and TRBJ2-1): SQTIHQWPATLVQPVGSPLSLECTVEGTSNPNLYWYRQAAGRGLQLLFYSVGIGQISSEVPQNLSASRPQDRQFILSSKKLLLSDSGFYLCAWSADRGNEQFFGPGTRLTVL.

This clone was detected only a few times. The rearrangement links TRBV14 to TRBJ1-2; no clear D gene. V shed 2 bases and J shed 3 bases, with 7 bases lying between them. Germline V gene sequence: CDR1 SGHDN, CDR2 FVKESK. The CDR3 length is 13 residues. Here the CDR3 reads CASSQFPYYGYTF. DNA for the CDR3: TGTGCCAGCAGCCAATTCCCATACTATGGCTACACCTTC.

A single count supports this clone. The rearrangement joins TRBV11-1 to TRBJ1-2; no clear D gene. Germline CDR1 SGHAT, CDR2 FQDESV (reference sequence). V gave up 1 base and J gave up 8 bases, with 11 bases separating them. This CDR3 is 13 amino acids long. CDR3 bases: TGTGCCAGCAGCTTAGGACCTACGGGCGGCTACACCTTC. Its protein product is CASSLGPTGGYTF.

The gene calls are TRBV10-1 and TRBJ2-7; D may be TRBD2 (7 bases). The germline V gene encodes CDR1 WNHNN and CDR2 SYGVQD (reference sequence). The CDR3 length is 13 residues. V was cut by 5 bases and J by 5 bases, with 13 bases left in between. Here the CDR3 reads CASSIRGDNEQYF. DNA for the CDR3: TGCGCCAGCAGTATTCGGGGGGACAACGAGCAGTACTTC.

This rearrangement joins TRBV14 to TRBJ1-2; D remains ambiguous. This CDR3 spans 14 amino acids. The V end was cut by 0 bases, the J end by 4 bases, with 9 bases between. CDR1 is SGHDN and CDR2 is FVKESK in the germline V gene. This CDR3 reads CASSQDSVTYGYTF. The CDR3 DNA reads as TGTGCCAGCAGCCAAGATTCAGTAACCTATGGCTACACCTTC.

This clone was seen more than once but under ten times. The gene calls are TRBV9 and TRBJ2-2; D call uncertain. This CDR3 is 14 amino acids long. Trimming cost V 4 bases and J 0 bases, with 7 bases left between them. In germline, CDR1 is SGDLS, CDR2 YYNGEE. For the CDR3, the DNA is TGTGCCAGCAGCACATATTCGAACACCGGGGAGCTGTTTTTT. As protein: CASSTYSNTGELFF.

This clone was picked up a small number of times. The chain joins TRBV28 to TRBJ2-1, with D hard to call. Per germline, CDR1 MDHEN and CDR2 SYDVKM. Trimming cost V 6 bases and J 4 bases, with 16 bases left between them. The CDR3 is 15 amino acids. This CDR3 is CASSLYGQSYNEQFF. CDR3 DNA: TGTGCCAGCAGCCTGTACGGCCAATCGTACAATGAGCAGTTCTTC.